Below are 19 T cell receptor beta chains sequenced from a single sample in a study of regulatory T cells in long-lasting Graves disease. Time point described: newly diagnosed GD, antithyroid drugs for less than 3 months. PBMC RNA was the source of the TCR library. Arm-PCR of CDR3 regions with iRepertoire HTBI primers generated TCR beta libraries. TCRdb used MiXCR to reprocess the multiplex PCR reads, holding one entry per CDR3 protein. Here the sample spans 350,000 to 400,000 distinct CDR3 sequences, around a sixth being singletons. The material sequenced was peripheral blood mononuclear cells (PBMCs), taken at new diagnosis, from a patient treated with antithyroid drugs. The receptors shown here come from a female donor with Graves disease.

This clonotype was picked up many times. The J gene is TRBJ1-1, the V gene TRBV2; 9 nucleotides line up with TRBD1. The J segment lost 4 bases and the V segment lost 3 bases, leaving 6 bases of the junction unmatched. The CDR3 is 15 residues long. CDR1 is SNHLY, CDR2 FYNNEI, per germline. CDR3 nucleotides: TGTGCCAGCAGTGATACAGGGGGCGTAGGCACTGAAGCTTTCTTT. It encodes CASSDTGGVGTEAFF.

Note on this clonotype: This may be a read error: a much more frequent sequence differs by one nucleotide. The chain joins TRBV3-1 to TRBJ1-2; D perhaps matches TRBD1 (5 bases). This CDR3 has 14 amino acids. Trimming left V 1 base short and J 6 bases short, with 12 bases between. Germline V gives CDR1 LGHDT, CDR2 YNNKEL (reference sequence). The CDR3 region has the DNA TGTGCCAGCAGCCAAGGACGGGGCACGCATGGCTACACCTTC. This sequence encodes CASSQGRGTHGYTF.

The rearrangement links TRBV9 to TRBJ2-1, with unresolved D. V was pared by 0 bases and J by 8 bases, with 18 bases between. The germline V gene encodes CDR1 SGDLS and CDR2 YYNGEE. The CDR3 spans 16 residues. The CDR3 region has the DNA TGTGCCAGCAGCGTAGGGGTGACGCCGACGATGGATGAGCAGTTCTTC. As protein: CASSVGVTPTMDEQFF.

This clonotype was seen repeatedly, ten times or more. The CDR3 region is CASTNGQGRSDTQYF. The DNA of the CDR3 is TGTGCCAGCACCAACGGACAGGGGAGGTCAGATACGCAGTATTTT. The chain couples TRBV2 to TRBJ2-3; 9 bases are shared with TRBD1. The CDR3 runs 15 residues. Per the germline V gene, CDR1 is SNHLY and CDR2 is FYNNEI. With V trimmed by 7 bases and J by 4 bases, 9 bases remained unmatched.

This clonotype was recorded many times. The rearrangement links TRBV12-3 or TRBV12-4 to TRBJ2-7; no definite D call. With 3 bases removed from V and 6 bases from J, the gap between germline ends came to 18 bases. CDR3 length equals 15 residues. CDR3 DNA sequence: TGTGCCAGCAGTTTTACAGCATCGAGAAGTGGCGAGCAGTACTTC. Translation: CASSFTASRSGEQYF.

This chain joins TRBV28 and TRBJ1-5, with 8 positions matching TRBD1. Trimming removed 3 bases from V and 3 bases from J; junction bases left unmatched: 4. Germline V CDR1 and CDR2: MDHEN, SYDVKM. This CDR3 has 15 residues. The CDR3 here is CASSLTGALNQPQHF. The CDR3 DNA reads as TGTGCCAGCAGTTTGACAGGGGCACTCAATCAGCCCCAGCATTTT.

The table lists this clonotype with many counts. The chain uses TRBV6-1 and TRBJ1-3; D is undetermined. This CDR3 contains 14 residues. V shed 1 base and J shed 1 base, with 5 bases lying between them. Germline CDR1 reads MNHNS; CDR2 reads SASEGT. In nucleotides, the CDR3 is TGTGCCAGCAGTGAAGGTTTTTCTGGAAACACCATATATTTT. Protein sequence: CASSEGFSGNTIYF.

This clonotype was seen at least ten times. The chain has TRBV28 and TRBJ2-1; 14 nucleotides agree with TRBD2. The CDR3 runs to 17 residues. Germline CDR1 and CDR2: MDHEN and SYDVKM. Trimming at V came to 7 bases and at J to 2 bases, leaving 7 bases not matched to a gene. CDR3 sequence (DNA): TGTGCCAGCACCGGGACTAGCGGGAGTTTTCCCTACAATGAGCAGTTCTTC. It encodes CASTGTSGSFPYNEQFF.

The chain recombines TRBV3-1 with TRBJ1-1; D unclear. Germline V gives CDR1 LGHDT, CDR2 YNNKEL (reference sequence). With 2 bases removed from V and 0 bases from J, the gap between germline ends came to 13 bases. This CDR3 region has 16 residues. The CDR3 region has the DNA TGTGCCAGCAGCCAATTCCCCTCCGGGATGAACACTGAAGCTTTCTTT. Its protein product is CASSQFPSGMNTEAFF.

This clonotype was counted ten times or more. The V call is TRBV7-3, the J call TRBJ2-1; no reliable D call. CDR3 length equals 15 residues. CDR1 is SGHTA, CDR2 FQGTGA, per germline. With 6 bases removed from V and 0 bases from J, the gap between germline ends came to 12 bases. The DNA for the CDR3 is TGTGCCAGCAGTCCTGACTCCAGCTCCTACAATGAGCAGTTCTTC. This sequence encodes CASSPDSSSYNEQFF.

The table lists this clonotype with a count of one. The V call is TRBV7-2, the J call TRBJ2-7; D is uncertain. The CDR3 has 14 residues. Trimming pared 5 bases from V and 0 bases from J, leaving 11 bases between. The germline CDR1 and CDR2 sequences are SGHTA and FQGNSA. The CDR3 here is CASSPLFSSYEQYF. DNA for the CDR3: TGTGCCAGCAGCCCCTTATTCAGCTCCTACGAGCAGTACTTC.

Notes on this clonotype: With a far larger clone one base away, a read error is the likely cause. Without the conserved terminal phenylalanine or tryptophan, this CDR3 likely stems from a read error. This chain connects TRBV2 to TRBJ2-1; 9 bases are shared with TRBD2. The CDR3 sequence is 15 residues long. V lost 6 bases to trimming and J lost 8 bases; unmatched junction nucleotides: 11. Germline CDR1 reads SNHLY; CDR2 reads FYNNEI. CDR3 nucleotide sequence: TGTGCCAGCAGCCAAGAGGCGGGGGGGCGGGATGAGCAGTTCCTC. Amino acids: CASSQEAGGRDEQFL.

The chain carries TRBV7-9 and TRBJ2-2; the D is unclear. The CDR3 extends over 10 amino acids. Between the trimmed V and J ends, which lost 1 base and 10 bases, there was a span of 1 base. Germline V CDR1 and CDR2: SEHNR, FQNEAQ (reference sequence). CDR3: CASSLVELFF. DNA of the CDR3: TGTGCCAGCAGCTTAGTGGAGCTGTTTTTT.

This clonotype was seen ten or more times. The J gene is TRBJ1-5, the V gene TRBV20-1, with a tentative D call TRBD1 (5 bases). CDR1 and CDR2 (germline): DFQATT, SNEGSKA (reference sequence). Trimming shortened V by 4 bases and J by 3 bases, and 16 bases separated the two germline ends. The CDR3 runs 15 residues. CDR3 bases: TGCAGTGCTACACCCCCGGGACTGACCAATCAGCCCCAGCATTTT. Protein sequence: CSATPPGLTNQPQHF.

At least ten counts were recorded for this clonotype. This rearrangement joins TRBV28 to TRBJ1-2; possibly TRBD1 for D (6 bases). V lost 8 bases and J 4 bases, leaving 20 bases between the germline ends. Looked up from germline, CDR1 is MDHEN and CDR2 is SYDVKM. The CDR3 runs to 15 residues. The CDR3 sequence: CASPDADGGSYGYTF. In DNA form, the CDR3 reads TGTGCCAGCCCTGACGCTGATGGGGGCAGCTATGGCTACACCTTC.

This clonotype was detected only a few times. J is TRBJ2-1 and V is TRBV24-1, with 10 bases identical to TRBD2. V trimming: 2 bases; J trimming: 1 base; junction bases outside the gene matches: 10. The germline CDR1 and CDR2 sequences are KGHDR and SFDVKD. The CDR3 has 19 amino acids. CDR3: CATSDSTSGNLWSYNEQFF. CDR3 sequence (DNA): TGTGCCACCAGTGATTCTACTAGCGGGAATCTTTGGTCCTACAATGAGCAGTTCTTC.

This clonotype occurred once. V gene TRBV20-1 combines with J gene TRBJ2-1; no clear D gene. The V end lost 6 bases, the J end lost 1 base, and 19 bases lay between the germline ends. This CDR3 has 16 amino acids. Germline CDR1 is DFQATT and CDR2 is SNEGSKA (reference sequence). The CDR3 is CSASSPWVGSYNEQFF. CDR3 nucleotide sequence: TGCAGTGCCAGCAGCCCTTGGGTAGGGTCCTACAATGAGCAGTTCTTC.

Written as DNA, the CDR3 is TGTGCCAGCAGTCTCGGGCATACCAGTTCACCCCTCCACTTT. Encoded protein: CASSLGHTSSPLHF. The chain has TRBV7-9 and TRBJ1-6; D not certain. This CDR3 region has 14 residues. Trimming cost V 6 bases and J 9 bases, with 15 bases left between them. Per the germline V gene, CDR1 is SEHNR and CDR2 is FQNEAQ (reference sequence).

The chain links TRBV19 to TRBJ2-1; 8 bases are a match to TRBD1. The trim removed 3 bases at V and 7 bases at J, leaving 8 bases unmatched. CDR1 and CDR2 from the germline V gene are LNHDA and SQIVND (reference sequence). CDR3 length: 15 residues. CDR3 residues: CASSILGTGSNEQFF. In DNA, the CDR3 is TGTGCCAGTAGTATTTTAGGGACAGGTTCAAATGAGCAGTTCTTC.